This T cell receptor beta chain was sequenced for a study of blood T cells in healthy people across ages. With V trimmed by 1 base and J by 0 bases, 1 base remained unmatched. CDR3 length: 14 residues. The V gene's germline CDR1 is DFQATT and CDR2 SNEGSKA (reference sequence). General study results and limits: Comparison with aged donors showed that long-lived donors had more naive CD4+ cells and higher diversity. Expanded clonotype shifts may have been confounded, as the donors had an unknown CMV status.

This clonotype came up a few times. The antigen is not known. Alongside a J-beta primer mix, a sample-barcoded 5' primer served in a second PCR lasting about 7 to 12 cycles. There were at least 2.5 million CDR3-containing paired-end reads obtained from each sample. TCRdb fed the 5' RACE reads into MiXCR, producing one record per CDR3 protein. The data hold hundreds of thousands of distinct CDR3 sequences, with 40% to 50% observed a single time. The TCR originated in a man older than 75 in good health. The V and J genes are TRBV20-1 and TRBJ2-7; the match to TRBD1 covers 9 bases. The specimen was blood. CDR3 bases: TGCAGTGCTAGAGGGACAGGGGACTCCTACGAGCAGTACTTC. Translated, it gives CSARGTGDSYEQYF.